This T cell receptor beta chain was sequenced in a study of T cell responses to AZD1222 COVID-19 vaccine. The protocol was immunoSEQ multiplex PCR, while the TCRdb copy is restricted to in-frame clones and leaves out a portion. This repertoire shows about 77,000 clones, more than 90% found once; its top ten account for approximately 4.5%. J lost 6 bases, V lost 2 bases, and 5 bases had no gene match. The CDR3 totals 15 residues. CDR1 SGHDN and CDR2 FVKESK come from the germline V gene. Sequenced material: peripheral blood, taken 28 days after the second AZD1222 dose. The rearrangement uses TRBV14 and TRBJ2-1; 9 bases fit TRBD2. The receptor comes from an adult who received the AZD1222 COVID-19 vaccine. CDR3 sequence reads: CASSQNAGGPNEQFF. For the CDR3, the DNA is TGTGCCAGCAGCCAAAACGCGGGAGGGCCCAATGAGCAGTTCTTC.